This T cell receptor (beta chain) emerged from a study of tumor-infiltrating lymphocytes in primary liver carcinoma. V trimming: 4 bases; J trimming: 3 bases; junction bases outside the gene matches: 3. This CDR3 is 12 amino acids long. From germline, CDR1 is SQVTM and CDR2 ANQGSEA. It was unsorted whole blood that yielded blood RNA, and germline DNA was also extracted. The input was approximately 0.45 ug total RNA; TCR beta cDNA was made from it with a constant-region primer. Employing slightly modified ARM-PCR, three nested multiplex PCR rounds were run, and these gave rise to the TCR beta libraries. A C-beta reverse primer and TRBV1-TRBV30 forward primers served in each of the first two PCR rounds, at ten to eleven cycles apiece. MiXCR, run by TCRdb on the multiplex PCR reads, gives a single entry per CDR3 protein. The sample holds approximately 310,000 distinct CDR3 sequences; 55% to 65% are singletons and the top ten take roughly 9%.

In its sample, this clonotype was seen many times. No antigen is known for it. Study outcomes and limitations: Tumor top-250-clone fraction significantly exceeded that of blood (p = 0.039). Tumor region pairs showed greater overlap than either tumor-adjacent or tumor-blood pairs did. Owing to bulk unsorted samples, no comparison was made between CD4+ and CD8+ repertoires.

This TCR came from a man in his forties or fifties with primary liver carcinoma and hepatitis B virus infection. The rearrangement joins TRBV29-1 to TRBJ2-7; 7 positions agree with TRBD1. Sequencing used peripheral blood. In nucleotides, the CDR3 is TGCAGCGTTGTGGGACAGTACTACGAGCAGTACTTC. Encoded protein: CSVVGQYYEQYF.